Each of the 20 T cell receptor beta chains below was sequenced from the same sample in a study of blood T cells in healthy people across ages. Primed by a sample-barcoded 5' primer and a J-beta primer mix, a second PCR proceeded for 7 to 11 cycles. MiXCR was run by TCRdb on the 5' RACE reads, yielding one entry per CDR3 protein. This sample has around 780,000 distinct CDR3 sequences; more than 25% occur once, and the top ten carry less than 3.5%. The same sample was also studied in work on T cells of mothers and their children.

Sequencing was performed on blood. The receptors come from a boy aged 5 to 17 in good health.

This chain joins TRBV4-2 and TRBJ2-3; 16 nucleotides agree with TRBD2. The CDR3 is 17 amino acids. From germline, CDR1 is LGHNA and CDR2 YNFKEQ. V was pared by 6 bases and J by 2 bases, with 5 bases of the junction left unmatched. CDR3 bases: TGTGCCAGCAGTGACGGGACTAGCGGGAGGGCCACAGATACGCAGTATTTT. This sequence encodes CASSDGTSGRATDTQYF.

The V call is TRBV13, the J call TRBJ2-5; perhaps TRBD1 as D (5 bases). Trimming removed 4 bases from V and 2 bases from J, with 11 bases in between. In germline, CDR1 is PRHDT, CDR2 FYEKMQ (reference sequence). This CDR3 comprises 14 residues. CDR3 DNA: TGTGCCAGCAGCTACCGGAGACAGCAAGAGACCCAGTACTTC. This encodes CASSYRRQQETQYF.

The CDR3 nucleotides read TGTGCCAGCAGCCTAAGACTAGCGGGGGGGCACGAGACCCAGTACTTC. Protein sequence: CASSLRLAGGHETQYF. This chain joins TRBV11-3 and TRBJ2-5; 14 bases map to TRBD2. The ends lost 5 bases at V and 5 bases at J; junction bases unmatched: 7. From germline, CDR1 is SGHNT and CDR2 YENEEA. CDR3 length: 16 amino acids.

The chain has TRBV6-6 and TRBJ2-5; a weak D match, TRBD2 (5 bases). The germline V gene encodes CDR1 MNHNY and CDR2 SVGAGI (reference sequence). The CDR3 has 14 amino acids. Trimming left V 5 bases short and J 4 bases short, with 14 bases between. The CDR3 here is CASSPRNSAETQYF. The CDR3 region has the DNA TGTGCCAGCAGTCCCCGTAATAGCGCAGAGACCCAGTACTTC.

This clonotype was seen a few times. This sequence joins TRBV30 and TRBJ1-2; no clear D. CDR3 length: 12 residues. V lost 0 bases and J lost 8, with 10 bases in between. CDR1 and CDR2 (germline): GTSNPN, SVGIG (reference sequence). The CDR3 coding sequence is TGTGCCTGGAGTGTAAGGACCTCGGGCTACACCTTC. Translation: CAWSVRTSGYTF.

In its sample, this clonotype was seen a few times. The rearrangement uses TRBV24-1 and TRBJ2-7; maybe TRBD1 (6 bases). Germline lookup yields CDR1 KGHDR and CDR2 SFDVKD. V lost 3 bases and J 5 bases, leaving 16 bases between the germline ends. The CDR3 loop spans 15 amino acids. CDR3 loop: CATSDKSTGPHEQYF. The CDR3 bases are TGTGCCACCAGTGATAAATCTACAGGGCCCCACGAGCAGTACTTC.

V gene TRBV6-1 combines with J gene TRBJ2-7; TRBD2 might be the D (6 bases). The germline CDR1 and CDR2 sequences are MNHNS and SASEGT. Trimming removed 10 bases from V and 2 bases from J, with 12 bases in between. The CDR3 runs 12 residues. This CDR3 reads CAIGSLAYEQYF. CDR3 bases: TGTGCCATCGGGAGTCTTGCCTACGAGCAGTACTTC.

This clonotype was seen only a few times. V and J are TRBV5-5 and TRBJ2-2, with 7 nucleotides matching TRBD2. The germline V gene has CDR1 SGHKS and CDR2 YYEKEE (reference sequence). V trimming: 3 bases; J trimming: 6 bases; junction bases outside the gene matches: 8. The CDR3 is 15 residues long. The CDR3 is CASSSRGWDAGELFF. CDR3 coding DNA: TGTGCCAGCAGCTCGCGGGGGTGGGACGCCGGGGAGCTGTTTTTT.

This chain uses TRBV10-3 with TRBJ1-2; D gene unclear. The CDR3 is made up of 14 amino acids. V lost 2 bases to trimming and J lost 1 base, with 8 bases between them. Germline V CDR1 and CDR2: ENHRY, SYGVKD. The CDR3 sequence: CAISEGPDNYGYTF. In nucleotides, the CDR3 is TGTGCCATCAGTGAGGGCCCCGATAACTATGGCTACACCTTC.

This clonotype was seen once. The chain carries TRBV7-3 and TRBJ2-6, with 11 nucleotides matching TRBD1. The CDR3 runs to 17 residues. V was pared by 3 bases and J by 3 bases, with 4 bases of the junction left unmatched. Germline CDR1 SGHTA, CDR2 FQGTGA. For the CDR3, the DNA is TGTGCCAGCAGCTTGGGGACAGGGGGTTTTGGGGCCAACGTCCTGACTTTC. Amino acid sequence: CASSLGTGGFGANVLTF.

This clonotype came up a few times. This chain joins TRBV2 and TRBJ2-3; possible D gene TRBD2, 6 bases. Germline CDR1 reads SNHLY; CDR2 reads FYNNEI. With 7 bases removed from V and 2 bases from J, the gap between germline ends came to 16 bases. The CDR3 runs 15 residues. The CDR3 bases are TGTGCCAGCACCTTCCCGGGACTTTCCACAGATACGCAGTATTTT. This encodes CASTFPGLSTDTQYF.

This clonotype was detected a few times. The genes are TRBV9 and TRBJ2-1, with D perhaps TRBD1 or TRBD2 (5 bases each). Germline CDR1 reads SGDLS; CDR2 reads YYNGEE. This CDR3 is built from 15 residues. The V and J ends lost 0 bases and 0 bases respectively, with 7 bases between them. The CDR3 sequence is CASSVEGTSYNEQFF. The CDR3, as DNA: TGTGCCAGCAGCGTAGAGGGGACCTCCTACAATGAGCAGTTCTTC.

The J gene is TRBJ2-3, the V gene TRBV9; D is undetermined. The CDR3 runs to 14 residues. Per germline, CDR1 SGDLS and CDR2 YYNGEE. V was pared by 3 bases and J by 6 bases, with 14 bases between. In DNA form, the CDR3 reads TGTGCCAGCAGCGGCTACTCCCCTGGGGATACGCAGTATTTT. Translation: CASSGYSPGDTQYF.

This clonotype appeared a few times. V usage is TRBV3-1 and J usage is TRBJ2-6, with D hard to call. Germline V gene data show CDR1 as LGHDT and CDR2 as YNNKEL (reference sequence). V shed 1 base and J shed 2 bases, with 6 bases lying between them. The CDR3 contains 15 residues. The chain's CDR3 is CASSQVHPGANVLTF. The CDR3 DNA sequence: TGTGCCAGCAGCCAAGTTCACCCTGGGGCCAACGTCCTGACTTTC.

The CDR3 protein is CASSIIGALQETQYF. The DNA for the CDR3 is TGTGCCAGTAGTATTATCGGGGCCCTACAAGAGACCCAGTACTTC. The chain is built from TRBV19 and TRBJ2-5; either TRBD1 or TRBD2 may supply D (5 bases each). Trimming shortened V by 3 bases and J by 2 bases, and 13 bases separated the two germline ends. Looked up from germline, CDR1 is LNHDA and CDR2 is SQIVND (reference sequence). The CDR3 covers 15 residues.

For this clonotype: Sequence at one end of the junction differs from germline and may be a read error. The chain carries TRBV7-6 and TRBJ2-5, with 8 bases identical to TRBD2. The CDR3 length is 15 residues. Germline V gene data show CDR1 as SGHVS and CDR2 as FNYEAQ. This CDR3 reads CVSSFPAGEEETQYF. The CDR3 coding sequence is TGTGTCAGCAGCTTCCCAGCGGGGGAGGAAGAGACCCAGTACTTC.

This chain connects TRBV2 to TRBJ1-2; D perhaps matches TRBD1 (5 bases). In germline, CDR1 is SNHLY, CDR2 FYNNEI. The V gene lost 1 base and the J gene lost 8 bases, with 11 bases spanning the gap. The CDR3 contains 13 residues. The CDR3 sequence: CASSEGQYQGYTF. The CDR3, as DNA: TGTGCCAGCAGTGAAGGACAGTATCAAGGCTACACCTTC. The complete variable domain, with remaining parts taken from reference TRBV2 and TRBJ1-2, reads EPEVTQTPSHQVTQMGQEVILRCVPISNHLYFYWYRQILGQKVEFLVSFYNNEISEKSEIFDDQFSVERPDGSNFTLKIRSTKLEDSAMYFCASSEGQYQGYTFGSGTRLTVV.

The chain recombines TRBV29-1 with TRBJ2-3; TRBD2 agrees at 9 bases. Germline V lookup: CDR1 SQVTM, CDR2 ANQGSEA. V was clipped by 2 bases and J by 4 bases; unmatched bases: 7. This CDR3 is 15 amino acids long. CDR3 sequence reads: CSVELVAGVPDTQYF. The CDR3 region has the DNA TGCAGCGTTGAACTAGTAGCGGGAGTTCCAGATACGCAGTATTTT.

The rearrangement uses TRBV12-3 or TRBV12-4 and TRBJ2-3, with 7 bases aligning to TRBD2. This CDR3 contains 14 residues. Germline trimming cut 4 bases from V and 8 bases from J; bases unmatched to any gene: 9. CDR3 DNA: TGTGCCAGCAGTTGGACGGGGGGAGCAGCTACGCAGTATTTT. It yields the protein CASSWTGGAATQYF.

This chain uses TRBV5-1 with TRBJ1-1; D remains unclear. The CDR3 is 14 amino acids. Per the germline V gene, CDR1 is SGHRS and CDR2 is YFSETQ. Trimming removed 3 bases from V and 3 bases from J, with 12 bases in between. The DNA of the CDR3 is TGCGCCAGCAGCTATCGGGCACTCCACACTGAAGCTTTCTTT. It yields the protein CASSYRALHTEAFF.